This T cell receptor beta chain stems from a study of shared clonotypes between healthy human individuals. Whole-study findings and limits: Relative to their counterparts shared across all four donors, non-shared clonotypes exhibited diminished generation probabilities.

CD8 cells classed as naive were CD45RO-negative and positively selected for CCR7, excluding terminally differentiated effector memory CD45RA+ cells. Within Nashville, Tennessee resided all donors, each a Caucasian adult. Worth noting for this clone: Its antigen is unknown.

The germline V and J ends were trimmed by 1 base and 3 bases, with 11 bases remaining between them. The V gene's germline CDR1 is SGHRS and CDR2 YFSETQ. This CDR3 contains 14 residues. The assay used deep level. This table comes from immunoSEQ multiplex PCR, and its TCRdb copy is limited to in-frame clones, with some not included. The repertoire holds 1.5 million to 2.5 million clones, with about 95% as singletons. The V gene is TRBV5-1, the J gene TRBJ2-7; D perhaps matches TRBD2 (5 bases). Sequencing was performed on naive CD8+ T cells sorted from blood. The source of this sequence is a man between 18 and 29 years old in good health. The CDR3 DNA sequence: TGCGCCAGCAGCTTGTTAGGTGGAGGCTACGAGCAGTACTTC. It codes for CASSLLGGGYEQYF.